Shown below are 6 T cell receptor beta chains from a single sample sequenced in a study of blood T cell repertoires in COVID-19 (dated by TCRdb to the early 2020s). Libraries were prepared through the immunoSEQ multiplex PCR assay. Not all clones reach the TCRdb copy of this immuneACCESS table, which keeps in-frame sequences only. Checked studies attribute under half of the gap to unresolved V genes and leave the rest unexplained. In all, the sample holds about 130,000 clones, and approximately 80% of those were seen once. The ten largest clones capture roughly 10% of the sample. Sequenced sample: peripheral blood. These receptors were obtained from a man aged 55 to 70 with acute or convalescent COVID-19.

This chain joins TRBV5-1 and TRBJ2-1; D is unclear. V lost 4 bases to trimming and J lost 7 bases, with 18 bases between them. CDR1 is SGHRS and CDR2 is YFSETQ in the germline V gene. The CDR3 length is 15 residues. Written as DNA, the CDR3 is TGCGCCAGCAGCCCGCTTAGTGGGTTCAGGAATGAGCAGTTCTTC. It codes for CASSPLSGFRNEQFF.

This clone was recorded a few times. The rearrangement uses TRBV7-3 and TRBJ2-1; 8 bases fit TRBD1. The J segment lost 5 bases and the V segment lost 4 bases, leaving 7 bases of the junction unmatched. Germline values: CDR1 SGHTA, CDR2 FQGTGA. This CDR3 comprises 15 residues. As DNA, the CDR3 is TGTGCCAGCAGCTCTATCTCGGACAGGGACAATGAGCAGTTCTTC. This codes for CASSSISDRDNEQFF.

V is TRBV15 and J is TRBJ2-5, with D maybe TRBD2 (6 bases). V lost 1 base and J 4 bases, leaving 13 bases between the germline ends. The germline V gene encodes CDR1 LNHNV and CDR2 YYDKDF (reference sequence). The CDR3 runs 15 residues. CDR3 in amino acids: CATSRGSGGGETQYF. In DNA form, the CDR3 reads TGTGCCACCAGCAGAGGGTCTGGGGGAGGAGAGACCCAGTACTTC.

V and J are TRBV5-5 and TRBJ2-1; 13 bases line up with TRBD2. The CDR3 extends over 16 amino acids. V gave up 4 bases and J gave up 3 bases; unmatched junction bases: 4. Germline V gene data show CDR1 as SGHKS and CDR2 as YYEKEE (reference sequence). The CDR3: CASSPGTSGNYNEQFF. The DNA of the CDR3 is TGTGCCAGCAGCCCGGGGACTAGCGGGAACTACAATGAGCAGTTCTTC. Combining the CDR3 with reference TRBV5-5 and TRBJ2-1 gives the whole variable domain DAGVTQSPTHLIKTRGQQVTLRCSPISGHKSVSWYQQVLGQGPQFIFQYYEKEERGRGNFPDRFSARQFPNYSSELNVNALLLGDSALYLCASSPGTSGNYNEQFFGPGTRLTVL.

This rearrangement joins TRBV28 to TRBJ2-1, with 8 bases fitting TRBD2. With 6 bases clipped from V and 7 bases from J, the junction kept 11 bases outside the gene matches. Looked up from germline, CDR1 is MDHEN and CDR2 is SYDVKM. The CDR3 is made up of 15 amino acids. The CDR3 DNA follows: TGTGCCAGCAGCGAATCTGGCGGGAGGAAAAATGAGCAGTTCTTC. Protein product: CASSESGGRKNEQFF.

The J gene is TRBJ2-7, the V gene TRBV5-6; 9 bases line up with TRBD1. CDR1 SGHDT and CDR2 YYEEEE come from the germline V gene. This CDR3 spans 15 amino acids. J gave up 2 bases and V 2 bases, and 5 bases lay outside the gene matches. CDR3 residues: CASSFPGTGTYEQYF. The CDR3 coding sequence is TGTGCCAGCAGCTTTCCCGGGACAGGGACCTACGAGCAGTACTTC.